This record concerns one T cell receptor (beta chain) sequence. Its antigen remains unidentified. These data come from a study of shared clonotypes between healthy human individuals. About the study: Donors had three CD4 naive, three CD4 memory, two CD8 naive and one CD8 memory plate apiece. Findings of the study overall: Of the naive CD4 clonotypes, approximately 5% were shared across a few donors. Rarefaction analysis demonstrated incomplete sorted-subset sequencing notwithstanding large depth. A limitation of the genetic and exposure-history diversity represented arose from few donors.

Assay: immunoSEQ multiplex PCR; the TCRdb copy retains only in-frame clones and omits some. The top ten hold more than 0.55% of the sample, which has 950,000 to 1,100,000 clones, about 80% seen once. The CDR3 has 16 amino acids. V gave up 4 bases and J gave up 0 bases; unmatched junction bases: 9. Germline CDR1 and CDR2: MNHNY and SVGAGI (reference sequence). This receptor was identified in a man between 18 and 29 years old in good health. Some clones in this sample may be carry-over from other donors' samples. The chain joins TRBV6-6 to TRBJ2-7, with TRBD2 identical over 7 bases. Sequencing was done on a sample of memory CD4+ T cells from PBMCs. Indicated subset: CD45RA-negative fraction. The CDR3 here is CASSSASGPISYEQYF. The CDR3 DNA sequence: TGTGCCAGCAGTTCGGCTAGCGGCCCCATCTCCTACGAGCAGTACTTC.